These T cell receptor beta chains were read from a single sample in a study of blood T cell repertoires in COVID-19. Sequencing was performed with immunoSEQ multiplex PCR; in TCRdb, only in-frame clones are kept and a portion is missing. The sample holds fewer than 250,000 clones, 70% to 90% seen once. Sequencing was carried out using peripheral blood. All receptors come from a man younger than 45 with acute or convalescent COVID-19. Each CDR3 is given with its conserved first and last residue. Each record gives: D gene, clone size, V gene, J gene, CDR3 DNA, CDR3 protein. A D gene is named only where the DNA matches it firmly. For some rows the clone size is stated as once, few or many, or as a class when expanded; others skip it.

NA	once	TRBV7-3	TRBJ2-3	TGTGCCAGCAGCTCCCAGGCCGGGAATAAGTATTTT	CASSSQAGNKYF
NA	NA	TRBV6-6	TRBJ2-1	TGTGCCGGTTTAGGGGATGAGCAGTTCTTC	CAGLGDEQFF
NA	NA	TRBV28	TRBJ2-5	TGTGCCAGCAGTTTCACAGGGGGGGTGAAGACCCAGTACTTC	CASSFTGGVKTQYF
TRBD1	NA	TRBV19	TRBJ1-2	TGTGCCAGTAGTACCCCGACAGGGGTTTGGTATGGCTACACCTTC	CASSTPTGVWYGYTF
NA	NA	TRBV19	TRBJ2-1	TGTGCCAGTAGTATAGAGGGCCGCCGCAATGAGCAGTTCTTC	CASSIEGRRNEQFF
TRBD2	NA	TRBV5-1	TRBJ2-1	TGCGCCAGCAGCCTTGGGACTAGCGGGACCATCTCCTACAATGAGCAGTTCTTC	CASSLGTSGTISYNEQFF
NA	few	TRBV2	TRBJ1-2	TGTGCCAGCAGCAGGAATGACCAGAGGGATGGCTACACCTTC	CASSRNDQRDGYTF
NA	NA	TRBV6-5	TRBJ2-1	TGTGCCAGCAGAACTCCCGGGACACGCAATGAGCAGTTCTTC	CASRTPGTRNEQFF
TRBD1	NA	TRBV19	TRBJ1-5	TGTGCCAGTAGTACCCGTGGACAGGGGCCTCAGCCCCAGCATTTT	CASSTRGQGPQPQHF
TRBD1	NA	TRBV9	TRBJ2-1	TGTGCCAGCAGCCTCGGGACAGGCATATCCTACAATGAGCAGTTCTTC	CASSLGTGISYNEQFF
TRBD1	NA	TRBV28	TRBJ1-1	TGTGCCAGCAGTTTAACCGGGACAGGGGAAGCTTTCTTT	CASSLTGTGEAFF
TRBD2	NA	TRBV7-3	TRBJ2-2	TGTGCCAGCAGCTTAATCCTAGCGGGAGGCTCCGGGGAGCTGTTTTTT	CASSLILAGGSGELFF
NA	NA	TRBV5-4	TRBJ1-2	TGTGCCAGCAGCCCAGACACCAACTATGGCTACACCTTC	CASSPDTNYGYTF
NA	NA	TRBV7-6	TRBJ2-7	TGTGCCAGCAGCTTGGCTGAAACCTACGAGCAGTACTTC	CASSLAETYEQYF
NA	NA	TRBV6-5	TRBJ2-2	TGTGCCAGCAGTTACGCGTCCCCCGGGGAGCTGTTTTTT	CASSYASPGELFF
NA	few	TRBV19	TRBJ1-2	TGTGCCAGTAGTATGTCAGGGCGGCATGGCTACACCTTC	CASSMSGRHGYTF
NA	NA	TRBV18	TRBJ1-3	TGTGCCAGCTCACCTAGGGGATCCTCTGGAAACACCATATATTTT	CASSPRGSSGNTIYF
TRBD1	few	TRBV19	TRBJ2-7	TGTGCCAGTAGTAGTTCGACCCCTTGGACAGGTAACTACGAGCAGTACTTC	CASSSSTPWTGNYEQYF
NA	NA	TRBV7-9	TRBJ2-1	TGTGCCAGCAGCTTAAGGGGGTCCGTTTACAATGAGCAGTTCTTC	CASSLRGSVYNEQFF
NA	NA	TRBV18	TRBJ1-5	TGTGCCAGCTCACCGGGTCAGGGAAGAGGCAATCAGCCCCAGCATTTT	CASSPGQGRGNQPQHF
NA	NA	TRBV5-1	TRBJ1-6	TGCGCCAGCAGCTCCTCGGGGGGCAGGGATTCACCCCTCCACTTT	CASSSSGGRDSPLHF
TRBD2	NA	TRBV2	TRBJ2-1	TGTGCCAGCAGTGAAGCTGGACTAGCGGGGAATGAGCAGTTCTTC	CASSEAGLAGNEQFF
NA	NA	TRBV3-1/TRBV3-2	TRBJ1-5	TGTGCCAGCAGCCAAGCCGCCTCCGGTGGCAATCAGCCCCAGCATTTT	CASSQAASGGNQPQHF
TRBD2	once	TRBV19	TRBJ2-7	TGTGCCAGTAGGGATCGACTAGCGCGCGACTACGAGCAGTACTTC	CASRDRLARDYEQYF
NA	NA	TRBV28	TRBJ1-5	TGTGCCAGCCGTCAGGATAGCAATCAGCCCCAGCATTTT	CASRQDSNQPQHF
TRBD2	NA	TRBV3-1/TRBV3-2	TRBJ2-3	TGTGCCAGCAGCCAAGAGGCGGGGGGGGGCACAGATACGCAGTATTTT	CASSQEAGGGTDTQYF
TRBD2	NA	TRBV5-4	TRBJ2-1	TGTGCCAGCAGCTTACTAGCGGGAGTACAGGCCTACAATGAGCAGTTCTTC	CASSLLAGVQAYNEQFF
TRBD1	once	TRBV5-8	TRBJ2-7	TGTGCCAGCAGCTTGGAGGGGACAGCCTACGAGCAGTACTTC	CASSLEGTAYEQYF
TRBD1	NA	TRBV27	TRBJ2-7	TGTGCCAGCAGTTTTGCGACAGGGCGCGAGCAGTACTTC	CASSFATGREQYF
NA	NA	TRBV19	TRBJ1-1	TGTGCCAGTAGTATTCGTGGGCAGGCTAACACTGAAGCTTTCTTT	CASSIRGQANTEAFF
TRBD1	NA	TRBV28	TRBJ1-5	TGTGCCAGCAGTTTAGCACAGGGGAACACGTTTGGAGCCCAGCATTTT	CASSLAQGNTFGAQHF
NA	NA	TRBV6-5	TRBJ2-7	TGTGCCAGCAGTTACTCGCTTAGCTTTTCCTACGAGCAGTACTTC	CASSYSLSFSYEQYF
NA	NA	TRBV18	TRBJ2-1	TGTGCCAGCTCACCACACAGGAGAGGCGATGAGCAGTTCTTC	CASSPHRRGDEQFF
NA	once	TRBV27	TRBJ2-1	TGTGCCAGCAGTTTATGGAGATCCAATGAGCAGTTCTTC	CASSLWRSNEQFF
TRBD1	NA	TRBV7-9	TRBJ1-6	TGTGCCAGCAGCGTCAGTGCCGGGACAGGGAATTCACCCCTCCACTTT	CASSVSAGTGNSPLHF
TRBD2	few	TRBV6-5	TRBJ2-7	TGTGCCAGCAGTTTGGGAGGGTGGGATCGCTACGAGCAGTACTTC	CASSLGGWDRYEQYF
NA	NA	TRBV6-6	TRBJ2-3	TGTGCCAGCAACCCCAATGGGCGAATCACAGATACGCAGTATTTT	CASNPNGRITDTQYF
NA	few	TRBV19	TRBJ2-2	TGTGCCAGTAGTATGTCCAGTAACACCGGGGAGCTGTTTTTT	CASSMSSNTGELFF
NA	NA	TRBV19	TRBJ1-1	TGTGCCAGTACGTCAGGGAGGGGAAACACTGAAGCTTTCTTT	CASTSGRGNTEAFF
TRBD2	once	TRBV5-1	TRBJ2-2	TGCGCCAGCAGTACGGGACTAGCGGGAGGGCCCCTCACCGGGGAGCTGTTTTTT	CASSTGLAGGPLTGELFF
NA	NA	TRBV6-5	TRBJ1-1	TGTGCCAGCAGCCAGAGGAATCCCGCTGAAGCTTTCTTT	CASSQRNPAEAFF
TRBD1	NA	TRBV28	TRBJ2-2	TGTGCCAGCAGTTTAACAGGGGTTAACCCCGGGGAGCTGTTTTTT	CASSLTGVNPGELFF
NA	once	TRBV7-8	TRBJ1-5	TGTGCCAGCAGCCAAAATTGGGGGGGCAATCAGCCCCAGCATTTT	CASSQNWGGNQPQHF
TRBD1	NA	TRBV28	TRBJ1-1	TGTGCCAGCTGGACAGGGAACACTGAAGCTTTCTTT	CASWTGNTEAFF
NA	NA	TRBV4-1	TRBJ2-7	TGCGCCAGCAGCCAAGTTCGGGGTGAGCAGTACTTC	CASSQVRGEQYF
TRBD1	NA	TRBV6-4	TRBJ1-6	TGTGCCAGCAGTGACGGGACAGTGAATTCACCCCTCCACTTT	CASSDGTVNSPLHF
NA	NA	TRBV4-2	TRBJ1-5	TGTGCCAGCAGCCAAGCCAGGGCGGAGCAGCCCCAGCATTTT	CASSQARAEQPQHF
NA	once	TRBV7-3	TRBJ1-2	TGTGCCAGCAGCTTTATCAGGGCCTCTAACTATGGCTACACCTTC	CASSFIRASNYGYTF
NA	once	TRBV25-1	TRBJ2-1	TGTGCCAGCGCCGGAGTCGGCTCCTACAATGAGCAGTTCTTC	CASAGVGSYNEQFF
TRBD1	few	TRBV27	TRBJ2-7	TGTGCCAGCAGTTTATCGGGGAGCCAGGGGGCGCGAGCCTACGAGCAGTACTTC	CASSLSGSQGARAYEQYF